This T cell receptor (beta chain) was recovered during a study of siplizumab effects on memory and regulatory T cells. The study, taken as a whole, reports: The study found naive T cells seemingly more diverse than memory cells and seemingly major alloresponse contributors. Reactions containing siplizumab showed mappable alloreactive CD4+ clones averaging approximately 70% Treg-derived, versus around 26% in controls.

This table comes from immunoSEQ multiplex PCR, and its TCRdb copy is limited to in-frame clones, with some not included. The sample yields tens of thousands of clones, 93% seen once. In regard to this clone: Antigen: not known.

The specimen was CD8+ T cells sorted from blood. This receptor was obtained from a human donor in good health.

The CDR3 sequence: CAIRDMRDEQFF. The CDR3, as DNA: TGTGCCATCAGAGACATGAGGGATGAGCAGTTCTTC. The chain couples TRBV10-3 to TRBJ2-1; D may be TRBD2 (5 bases). The V end lost 6 bases, the J end lost 8 bases, and 11 bases lay between the germline ends. Germline V CDR1 and CDR2: ENHRY, SYGVKD. The CDR3 totals 12 residues.